These 6 T cell receptor beta chains originate from one sample sequenced in a study of blood T cell repertoires in COVID-19. The repertoire was sequenced with immunoSEQ multiplex PCR; TCRdb's copy has only in-frame clones and lacks some. The sample includes more than 200,000 clones, around 84% of them seen just once. The sample comprised peripheral blood. The receptors originated from a woman older than 75 with COVID-19, enrolled during active disease.

The chain employs TRBV7-9 and TRBJ2-7; possible D gene TRBD2, 5 bases. CDR3 length: 12 residues. Trimming pared 7 bases from V and 6 bases from J, leaving 13 bases between. Germline CDR1 SEHNR, CDR2 FQNEAQ (reference sequence). The CDR3 sequence is CASTRDEGEQYV. The CDR3 DNA reads TGTGCCAGCACCCGTGACGAGGGCGAGCAGTACGTC.

The chain recombines TRBV7-2 with TRBJ2-2; no definite D call. The CDR3 covers 14 residues. Germline V gene lookup returns CDR1 SGHTA and CDR2 FQGNSA. The V end lost 0 bases, the J end lost 6 bases, and 8 bases lay between the germline ends. In DNA form, the CDR3 reads TGTGCCAGCAGCTTAGCCCAGGTCTCCGGGGAGCTGTTTTTT. This codes for CASSLAQVSGELFF. Variable domain in full (rest from reference TRBV7-2 and TRBJ2-2): GAGVSQSPSNKVTEKGKDVELRCDPISGHTALYWYRQSLGQGLEFLIYFQGNSAPDKSGLPSDRFSAERTGGSVSTLTIQRTQQEDSAVYLCASSLAQVSGELFFGEGSRLTVL.

The chain has TRBV7-9 and TRBJ1-3; D possibly corresponds to TRBD1 (5 bases). This CDR3 region has 15 residues. The V and J ends lost 4 bases and 0 bases respectively, with 10 bases between them. CDR1 and CDR2 from the germline V gene are SEHNR and FQNEAQ (reference sequence). The DNA of the CDR3 is TGTGCCAGCAGCTCTAGGGGTTCCTCTGGAAACACCATATATTTT. The encoded protein is CASSSRGSSGNTIYF.

This chain joins TRBV7-9 and TRBJ1-6; D is unresolved. Germline assignment: CDR1 SEHNR and CDR2 FQNEAQ (reference sequence). The ends were cut back, 3 bases at V and 7 bases at J, with 13 bases in the middle. This CDR3 spans 15 amino acids. The DNA for the CDR3 is TGTGCCAGCAGCTTGGAGGGAACGGCGAATTCACCCCTCCACTTT. Its translation is CASSLEGTANSPLHF.

This clone was observed once. This chain uses TRBV7-2 with TRBJ2-2; 8 bases are a match to TRBD1. The CDR3 consists of 14 residues. Trimming cost V 5 bases and J 7 bases; bases outside gene matches: 6. Germline V lookup: CDR1 SGHTA, CDR2 FQGNSA. The CDR3 protein is CASSRDRWGGELFF. In DNA form, the CDR3 reads TGTGCCAGCAGCAGGGACAGGTGGGGCGGGGAGCTGTTTTTT.

This chain links TRBV6-5 with TRBJ2-7; D call uncertain. CDR3 size: 13 residues. Trimming pared 3 bases from V and 2 bases from J, leaving 8 bases between. Per germline, CDR1 MNHEY and CDR2 SVGAGI. CDR3 in DNA: TGTGCCAGCAGTTATCCAGGAACCTACGAGCAGTACTTC. It is translated as CASSYPGTYEQYF.